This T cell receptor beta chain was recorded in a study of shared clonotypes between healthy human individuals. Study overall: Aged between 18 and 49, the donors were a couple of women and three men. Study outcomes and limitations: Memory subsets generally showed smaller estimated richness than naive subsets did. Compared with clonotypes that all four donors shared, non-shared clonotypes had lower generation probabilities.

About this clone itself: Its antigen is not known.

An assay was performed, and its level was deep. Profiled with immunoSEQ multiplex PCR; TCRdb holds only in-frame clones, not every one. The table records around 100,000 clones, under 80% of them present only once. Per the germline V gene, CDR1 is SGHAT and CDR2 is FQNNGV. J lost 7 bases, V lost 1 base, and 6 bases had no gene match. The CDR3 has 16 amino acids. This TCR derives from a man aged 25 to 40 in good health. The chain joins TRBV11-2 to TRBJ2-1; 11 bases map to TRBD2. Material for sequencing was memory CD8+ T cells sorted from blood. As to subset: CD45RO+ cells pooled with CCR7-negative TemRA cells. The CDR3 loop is CASSLVAGGPSNEQFF. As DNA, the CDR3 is TGTGCCAGCAGCTTAGTAGCGGGAGGGCCCTCAAATGAGCAGTTCTTC. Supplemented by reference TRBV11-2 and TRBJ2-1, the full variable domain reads EAGVAQSPRYKIIEKRQSVAFWCNPISGHATLYWYQQILGQGPKLLIQFQNNGVVDDSQLPKDRFSAERLKGVDSTLKIQPAKLEDSAVYLCASSLVAGGPSNEQFFGPGTRLTVL.